This T cell receptor beta chain was recorded in a study of blood T cells in healthy people across ages (dated by TCRdb to the mid-2010s). Study-wide context: In model experiments, template switching captured about one uniquely barcoded TCR beta cDNA molecule for every two T cells. The study measured age-related changes in TCR beta repertoire diversity using deep sequencing normalized with unique cDNA molecular identifiers. The donors were split into four age groups: young (average about 15 years), middle-aged (nearly 40), aged (approximately 60) and long-lived (roughly 80). To avoid experimental bias, donors of different ages were distributed randomly across sequencing lanes. For two donors (one aged 18 to 29 and one aged 80 or older), the study analyzed two additional independent replicas of 1 million unique cDNA reads from the same blood draw.

The CDR3 numbers 13 residues from cysteine through phenylalanine. The only DNA kept is the CDR3, 39 bases in frame from the first base. Trimming costs V 8 bases and J 4 bases, and their ends lie 13 bases apart. Looking up the germline V gene (reference sequence) yields CDR1 MNHNY and CDR2 SVGAGI. Library preparation used 5' RACE. The sequencer was an Illumina HiSeq 2500. A second roughly 7 to 11 cycle PCR used a sample-barcoded 5' primer and a J-beta primer mix. A template-switch 5' adaptor carrying 12 random nucleotides introduced a unique molecular identifier onto each TCR beta cDNA molecule. At least 2.5 million CDR3-containing paired-end reads were obtained from each sample. The Mint cDNA synthesis kit, primed by a TRBC-specific oligonucleotide, was used to synthesize first-strand cDNA from all RNA. After uracil-DNA glycosylase treatment, a first 18-cycle PCR used universal primers M1SS and BC2_uni_R on all cDNA. Processing in the source paper ran as follows. For normalization, 1 million high-quality reads, each with a distinct molecular identifier, were randomly selected from each sample. Instead of being binned into consensus sequences, reads that shared molecular identifiers were thrown out. MiTCR, set to a Q25 quality threshold and the strictest error-elimination algorithm, was used for CDR3 identification, clonotype clustering and error correction. A nonparametric unseen species model with Euler transformation was used to estimate a lower bound on total TCR beta diversity. TCRdb reanalyzed the raw reads on its own, using fastp at Q25 for trimming and MiXCR for clone calling, and kept in-frame beta chains. Every entry covers one CDR3 protein and lists the most common genes and DNA from its rows. TCRdb's processing, not the study's, gives the V and J calls here. The sample table records around 600,000 distinct CDR3 sequences; roughly 43% of these occur just once. Just under 25% of the sample comes from the top ten.

What the study reported, not specific to this receptor: A strong correlation was found between observed TCR beta diversity and the percentage of naive T cells measured by flow cytometry. As age increased, observed TCR beta diversity per million T cells dropped in a roughly linear way, and a significant reduction was already evident by age 40. Estimates of total diversity from one million sequenced T cells were regarded as lower bounds and underestimates. Compared with the aged group, the long-lived group had more naive CD4+ T cells, fewer expanded clones and increased TCR diversity, a pattern suggesting age selection. Because donor CMV infection status was unknown, age-related changes in expanded clonotypes were potentially confounded. Bulk unsorted PBMC profiling prevented conclusive comparison of naive and antigen-experienced compartments.

The donors were 40 or so Caucasian individuals from Russia, aged 6 to 90 years, who were systemically healthy. Each donor gave ten milliliters of peripheral blood, collected into EDTA-treated Vacutainer tubes. Ficoll-Paque density-gradient centrifugation was used to isolate PBMCs, with at least 6.5 million per sample. Trizol reagent was used to extract total RNA from PBMCs, with at least 6 micrograms per sample. For every donor, flow cytometry on a PBMC aliquot measured the percentage of naive CD45RAhigh/CD27high T cells. With respect to this clonotype: The clone's antigen remains unknown. No qualities accompany the bases; no much larger clone lies one base away.

The TCR was taken from a man older than 75 in good health. Sequenced material: blood. The rearranged chain carries TRBV6-6 and TRBJ2-3; the D gene is perhaps TRBD1, from 6 matching bases. The nucleotide sequence reads TGTGCCAGCGTTCTCGAGGGGGCAGATACGCAGTATTTT. Its translation reads: CASVLEGADTQYF.